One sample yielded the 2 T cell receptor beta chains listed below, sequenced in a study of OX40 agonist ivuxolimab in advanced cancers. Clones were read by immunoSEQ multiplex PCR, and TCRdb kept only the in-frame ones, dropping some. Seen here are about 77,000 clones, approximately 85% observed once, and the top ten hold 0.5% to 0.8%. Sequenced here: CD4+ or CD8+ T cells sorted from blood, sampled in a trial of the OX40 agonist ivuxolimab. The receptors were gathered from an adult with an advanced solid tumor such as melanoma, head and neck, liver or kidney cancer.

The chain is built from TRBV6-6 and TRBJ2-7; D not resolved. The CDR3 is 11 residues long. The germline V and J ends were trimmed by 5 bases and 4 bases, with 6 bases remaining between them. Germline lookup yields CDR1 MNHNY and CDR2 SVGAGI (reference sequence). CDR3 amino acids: CASSGGYEQYF. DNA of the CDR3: TGTGCCAGCAGTGGTGGGTACGAGCAGTACTTC.

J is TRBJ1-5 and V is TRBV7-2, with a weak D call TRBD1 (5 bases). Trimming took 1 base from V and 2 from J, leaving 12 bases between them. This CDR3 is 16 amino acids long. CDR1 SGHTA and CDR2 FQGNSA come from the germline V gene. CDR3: CASSLEGRGGNQPQHF. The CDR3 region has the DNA TGTGCCAGCAGCTTAGAGGGGCGCGGGGGCAATCAGCCCCAGCATTTT.